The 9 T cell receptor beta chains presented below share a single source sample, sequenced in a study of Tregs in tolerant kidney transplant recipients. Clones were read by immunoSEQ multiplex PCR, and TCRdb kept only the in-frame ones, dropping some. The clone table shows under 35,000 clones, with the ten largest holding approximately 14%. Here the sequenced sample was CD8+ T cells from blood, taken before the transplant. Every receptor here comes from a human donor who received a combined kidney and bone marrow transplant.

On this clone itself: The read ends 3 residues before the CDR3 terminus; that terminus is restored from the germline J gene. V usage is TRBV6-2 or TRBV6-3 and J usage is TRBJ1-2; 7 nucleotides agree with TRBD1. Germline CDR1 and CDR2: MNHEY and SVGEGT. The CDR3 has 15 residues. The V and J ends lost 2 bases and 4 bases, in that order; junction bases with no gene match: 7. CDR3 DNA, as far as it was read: TGTGCCAGCAGTTACCTGGCGACAGGGTTCTATGGC. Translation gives CASSYLATGFYG. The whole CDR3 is CASSYLATGFYGYTF.

The CDR3 bases that were read are TGTGCCAGCAGCACTGGACAGGGGGGATCCTCCTACGAG. It is translated as CASSTGQGGSSYE. From start to end, the CDR3 is CASSTGQGGSSYEQYF. The rearrangement joins TRBV7-8 to TRBJ2-7, with 10 bases identical to TRBD1. The read halts 3 residues ahead of the CDR3 end, with the missing end drawn from the germline J gene. CDR1 is SGHVS and CDR2 is FQNEAQ in the germline V gene. This CDR3 spans 16 amino acids. V shed 5 bases, J shed 0 bases, and the junction held 7 bases outside the gene matches.

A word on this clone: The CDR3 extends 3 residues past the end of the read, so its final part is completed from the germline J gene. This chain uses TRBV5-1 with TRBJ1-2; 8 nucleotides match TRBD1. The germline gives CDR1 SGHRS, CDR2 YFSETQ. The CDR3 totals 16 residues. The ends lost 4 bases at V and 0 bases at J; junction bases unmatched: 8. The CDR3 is CASSKDRASTNYGYTF. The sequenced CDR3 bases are TGCGCCAGCAGCAAGGACAGGGCTTCTACTAACTATGGC.

The DNA read from the CDR3 is TGTGCCAGTAGTCCGTTTTCCACCGGGGAG. It yields the protein CASSPFSTGE. The whole CDR3 region reads CASSPFSTGELFF. The V gene is TRBV19, the J gene TRBJ2-2; D unclear. The read gets to within 3 residues of the CDR3 end, and the germline J gene fills in the rest. The CDR3 consists of 13 residues. Germline V gives CDR1 LNHDA, CDR2 SQIVND (reference sequence). Deletions cut 5 bases from V and 4 bases from J, with 8 bases between.

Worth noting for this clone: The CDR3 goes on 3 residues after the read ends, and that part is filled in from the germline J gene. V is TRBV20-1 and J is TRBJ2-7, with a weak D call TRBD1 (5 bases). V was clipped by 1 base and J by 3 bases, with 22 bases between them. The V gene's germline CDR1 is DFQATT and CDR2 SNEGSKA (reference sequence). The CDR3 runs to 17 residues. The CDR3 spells CSARGAGSLLELYEQYF. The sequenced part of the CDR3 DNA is TGCAGTGCTAGAGGGGCAGGGTCCCTCTTAGAACTCTACGAG.

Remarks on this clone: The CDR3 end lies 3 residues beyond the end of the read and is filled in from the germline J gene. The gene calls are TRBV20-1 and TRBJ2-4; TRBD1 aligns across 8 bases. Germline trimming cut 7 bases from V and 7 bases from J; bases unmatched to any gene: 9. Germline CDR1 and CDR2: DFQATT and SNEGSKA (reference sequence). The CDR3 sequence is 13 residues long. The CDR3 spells CSVPGQGDNIQYF. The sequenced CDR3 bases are TGCAGTGTCCCCGGACAGGGTGACAACATT.

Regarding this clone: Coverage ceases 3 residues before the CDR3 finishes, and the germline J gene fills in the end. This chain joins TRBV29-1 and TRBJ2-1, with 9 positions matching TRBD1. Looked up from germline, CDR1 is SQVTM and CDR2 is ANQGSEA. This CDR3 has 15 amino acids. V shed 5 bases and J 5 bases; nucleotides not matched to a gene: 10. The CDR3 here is CSVHTPRTGDNEQFF. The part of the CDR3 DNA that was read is TGCAGCGTTCATACCCCCAGGACAGGGGACAATGAG.

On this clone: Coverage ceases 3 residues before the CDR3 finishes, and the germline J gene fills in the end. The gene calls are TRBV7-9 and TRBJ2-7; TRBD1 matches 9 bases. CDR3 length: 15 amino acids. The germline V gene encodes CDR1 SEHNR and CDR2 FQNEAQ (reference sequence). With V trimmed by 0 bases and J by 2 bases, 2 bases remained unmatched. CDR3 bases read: TGTGCCAGCAGCTTAGCTGGACAGGGGACCTACGAG. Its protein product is CASSLAGQGTYE. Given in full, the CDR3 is CASSLAGQGTYEQYF.

CDR3 DNA (partial): TGTGCCAGCAGCCCGTCGACAGGGAAGGGTGAG. It yields the protein CASSPSTGKGE. The complete CDR3 reads CASSPSTGKGEQFF. The V and J genes are TRBV7-9 and TRBJ2-1; 7 bases map to TRBD1. The CDR3 extends 3 residues past the end of the read, so its final part is completed from the germline J gene. This CDR3 is built from 14 residues. From germline, CDR1 is SEHNR and CDR2 FQNEAQ (reference sequence). The V and J ends lost 5 bases and 9 bases, in that order; junction bases with no gene match: 10.